The TCR beta chain under discussion was sequenced for a study of blood T cell repertoires in COVID-19. Germline CDR1 is SGHNT and CDR2 is YYREEE (reference sequence). The V and J ends lost 0 bases and 2 bases, in that order; junction bases with no gene match: 15. The CDR3 is made up of 20 amino acids. The table came from immunoSEQ multiplex PCR; TCRdb's copy has only in-frame clones and leaves some out. Of some 180,000 clones in the sample, under 80% were seen once. The sample holds one count of this clone. The receptor was derived from a middle-aged man who had recovered from COVID-19. The sequenced sample was peripheral blood. J is TRBJ2-3 and V is TRBV5-4; 10 nucleotides align to TRBD2. The CDR3 sequence is CASSLELAGVPRTDTDTQYF. The DNA for the CDR3 is TGTGCCAGCAGCTTGGAGCTAGCGGGAGTCCCGCGCACAGACACAGATACGCAGTATTTT.